Listed below are T cell receptor beta chains from one sample, sequenced in a study of cytomegalovirus exposure and HLA in healthy donors. This table comes from immunoSEQ multiplex PCR, and its TCRdb copy is limited to in-frame clones, with some not included. The data contain around 150,000 clones, around 83% of them seen just once; the ten biggest clones take up more than 2%. Sequencing input: PBMCs. These TCRs come from a man aged 18 to 35 in good health and CMV-seropositive. The CDR3 runs from the conserved cysteine through the conserved F or W. D genes are given only for firm matches. Expanded clones are given a class, and other clones once, few, many or no size at all.

j_call,d_call,clone_size,v_call,cdr3_length,cdr3_nt,cdr3_aa
TRBJ2-1,.,.,TRBV6-6,13,TGTGCCAGCAGTTACTCTGTCGACAAGGGGCTATTCTTC,CASSYSVDKGLFF
TRBJ1-1,.,.,TRBV11-2,14,TGTGCCAGCAGCCGAGGACAGTTGAACACTGAAGCTTTCTTT,CASSRGQLNTEAFF
TRBJ1-2,TRBD1,.,TRBV9,14,TGTGCCAGCAGCGTAGGAGACAGGGGCGATGGCTACACCTTC,CASSVGDRGDGYTF
TRBJ1-5,.,.,TRBV18,13,TGTGCCAGCTCACCACAGCGAGGACAGCCCCAGCATTTT,CASSPQRGQPQHF
TRBJ1-6,.,.,TRBV7-9,16,TGTTCCAGCAGCTTATCGGGGGGGGCGTATAATTCACCCCTCCACTTT,CSSSLSGGAYNSPLHF
TRBJ2-5,TRBD2,.,TRBV7-2,16,TGTGCCAGCAGCTTGCTAGCGGGGGGAAACCAAGAGACCCAGTACTTC,CASSLLAGGNQETQYF
TRBJ2-2,.,.,TRBV11-3,14,TGTGCCAGCAGCTTTCTTGTCCGTGCCGGGGAGCTGTTTTTT,CASSFLVRAGELFF
TRBJ1-2,.,.,TRBV4-3,14,TGCGCCAGCAGCCAAGATCATACGGGATATGGCTACACCTTC,CASSQDHTGYGYTF
TRBJ1-2,.,.,TRBV7-2,18,TGTGCCAGCAGCATCGATGGGGCAGGGGCGACCCTGAACTATGGCTACACCTTC,CASSIDGAGATLNYGYTF
TRBJ2-5,TRBD2,.,TRBV19,13,TGTGCCAGTAGCCTAGCGGGGGTGAAGACCCAGTACTTC,CASSLAGVKTQYF
TRBJ2-1,.,.,TRBV6-1,14,TGTGCCAGCGAGCGCGGGTTGGGCTACAATGAGCAGTTCTTC,CASERGLGYNEQFF
TRBJ1-1,.,.,TRBV5-1,14,TGCGCCAGCAGCTTCAGCTCCGGGGGAGGTGAAGCTTTCTTT,CASSFSSGGGEAFF
TRBJ2-1,.,.,TRBV9,14,TGTGCCAGCAGCGTAGGCGGTCGGACAGACCCCCTACTCTTC,CASSVGGRTDPLLF
TRBJ2-7,.,.,TRBV15,14,TGTGCCACCAGCAACCGGGACACCTCCTACGAGCAGTACTTC,CATSNRDTSYEQYF
TRBJ2-7,TRBD1,.,TRBV4-2,16,TGTGCCAGCAGCCAAGAAAGGACAGGGGTAGTCCACGAGCAGTACTTC,CASSQERTGVVHEQYF
TRBJ2-2,TRBD2,.,TRBV7-8,16,TGTGCCAGCAGCTTACGCGGGGGGCCTGGAACCGGGGAGCTGTTTTTT,CASSLRGGPGTGELFF
TRBJ2-7,TRBD1,.,TRBV11-2,16,TGTGCCAGCAGCTCAAGAAAACAGGGGGACTCCTACGAGCAGTACTTC,CASSSRKQGDSYEQYF
TRBJ2-3,TRBD2,.,TRBV27,16,TGTGCCAGCAGTTTTGGGACTAGCGGGGGGGGCGATACGCAGTATTTT,CASSFGTSGGGDTQYF
TRBJ1-1,TRBD1,.,TRBV11-3,14,TGTGCCAGCAGCGCCAGGGGGCCGGTGACTGAAGCTTTCTTT,CASSARGPVTEAFF
TRBJ1-5,.,.,TRBV6-1,14,TGTGCCAGCAGTGAAGTGGGCTACAATCAGCCCCAGCATTTT,CASSEVGYNQPQHF
TRBJ1-1,.,once,TRBV29-1,13,TGCAGCGTTGATCGGGGGTCGGGAACTGAAGCTTTCTTT,CSVDRGSGTEAFF
TRBJ1-2,.,.,TRBV6-1,13,TGTGCCAGCAGTGAAGAGGACAGTGGCGGCTACACCTTC,CASSEEDSGGYTF
TRBJ1-3,TRBD1,.,TRBV15,16,TGTGCCACCAGCAGAGATCTAGGGACAGCTGGAAACACCATATATTTT,CATSRDLGTAGNTIYF
TRBJ1-5,.,few,TRBV12-2,12,TGTGGCCAACCGGGATGGGATCAGCCCCAGCATTTT,CGQPGWDQPQHF
TRBJ2-1,.,once,TRBV30,14,TGTGCCTGGAGTAGGGGGGGGGTCAACAATGAGCAGTTCTTC,CAWSRGGVNNEQFF
TRBJ2-1,.,.,TRBV13,16,TGTGCCAGCAGCCCCAAGGGGGGGGGAACCTACAATGAGCAGTTCTTC,CASSPKGGGTYNEQFF
TRBJ1-2,.,.,TRBV10-2,12,TGCGCCAGCGGAGAAACAGGTTATGGCTACACCTTC,CASGETGYGYTF
TRBJ2-1,TRBD2,.,TRBV5-1,16,TGCGCCAGCAGCAACGAGGGACTATTCTCCTACAATGAGCAGTTCTTC,CASSNEGLFSYNEQFF
TRBJ2-1,TRBD2,.,TRBV4-1,16,TGCGCCAGCAGCCAAGAGGTAGCGGGGGGGCCGAATGAGCAGTTCTTC,CASSQEVAGGPNEQFF
TRBJ1-2,.,.,TRBV2,16,TGTGCCAGCAGTCCTACGCCCCGACAGACTTCCTATGGCTACACCTTC,CASSPTPRQTSYGYTF
TRBJ1-6,TRBD1,.,TRBV4-3,17,TGCGCCAGCAGCCAAGACCCGGGACAGGGATATAATTCACCCCTCCACTTT,CASSQDPGQGYNSPLHF
TRBJ1-1,.,.,TRBV19,15,TGTGCCAGTAGTACCGACTGGGACATGAACACTGAAGCTTTCTTT,CASSTDWDMNTEAFF
TRBJ1-6,.,few,TRBV6-5,12,TGTGCCAGCAGGCAGGGTAATTCACCCCTCCACTTT,CASRQGNSPLHF
TRBJ1-1,TRBD1,.,TRBV4-3,15,TGCGCCAGCAGCCAAGGACAGGGGGGGAACACTGAAGCTTTCTTT,CASSQGQGGNTEAFF
TRBJ2-2,.,.,TRBV27,13,TGTGCCAGCAGTCGGGGGATGACCGGGGAGCTGTTTTTT,CASSRGMTGELFF
TRBJ2-5,TRBD1,.,TRBV9,17,TGTGCCAGCAGCCCCAGGGACAGTCGGACCACATCTGGGACCCAGTACTTC,CASSPRDSRTTSGTQYF
TRBJ1-4,TRBD1,.,TRBV12-5,14,TGTGCTAGTGGTACGGGACAGGGCGGGGAAAAACTGTTTTTT,CASGTGQGGEKLFF
TRBJ2-2,.,.,TRBV7-3,15,TGTGCCAGCAGCACGGGACACACGAACACCGGGGAGCTGTTTTTT,CASSTGHTNTGELFF
TRBJ2-1,.,once,TRBV30,12,TGTGCCTGGAGTACACCACGGGGGGAGCAGTTCTTC,CAWSTPRGEQFF
TRBJ2-3,TRBD2,.,TRBV11-2,15,TGTGCCAGCAGCTTAGGGCTAGCGGCAACAGATACGCAGTATTTT,CASSLGLAATDTQYF
TRBJ1-2,TRBD1,.,TRBV6-5,15,TGTGCCAGCAGTTCCCCGACAGGGGGCGGCTATGGCTACACCTTC,CASSSPTGGGYGYTF
TRBJ2-5,TRBD2,.,TRBV19,14,TGTGCCAGTAGTAACGGGGGGATCCAAGAGACCCAGTACTTC,CASSNGGIQETQYF